This T cell receptor beta chain was captured by sequencing in a study of CD8+CD57+ T cells in acquired aplastic anemia. Study context: DNA per sorted CD4+ or CD8+ sample ranged about 0.19 to 30 ug, averaging roughly 3.2 ug.

General study results and limits: With respect to CD8+ Simpson's diversity, patients and controls did not differ significantly. Researchers report that around 31 CD8+ CDR3 sequences appeared in both patients and controls.

The CDR3 has 15 amino acids. V shed 4 bases and J 4 bases; nucleotides not matched to a gene: 8. CDR1 and CDR2 (germline): LNHNV, YYDKDF (reference sequence). The template for TCR beta VDJ and CDR3 sequence profiling was genomic DNA. TCRdb ran MiXCR on the reads and lists one entry per CDR3 protein. The table shows roughly 250,000 distinct CDR3 sequences, with approximately 86% occurring only once. On this clonotype itself: Its cognate antigen is unknown.

Patients included in sequencing had previously demonstrated CD8+CD57+ cell expansion by flow cytometry. Every patient was diagnosed with severe acquired aplastic anemia. The TCR sequence derives from a human donor with aplastic anemia. The sequenced sample consisted of sorted CD4+, CD8+, or CD8+CD57+ T cells (not recorded which) from PBMCs. This rearrangement joins TRBV15 to TRBJ1-1; 8 bases map to TRBD1. CDR3 in amino acids: CATSTASTGGTEAFF. Written as DNA, the CDR3 is TGTGCCACCAGCACAGCGAGCACAGGGGGCACTGAAGCTTTCTTT.